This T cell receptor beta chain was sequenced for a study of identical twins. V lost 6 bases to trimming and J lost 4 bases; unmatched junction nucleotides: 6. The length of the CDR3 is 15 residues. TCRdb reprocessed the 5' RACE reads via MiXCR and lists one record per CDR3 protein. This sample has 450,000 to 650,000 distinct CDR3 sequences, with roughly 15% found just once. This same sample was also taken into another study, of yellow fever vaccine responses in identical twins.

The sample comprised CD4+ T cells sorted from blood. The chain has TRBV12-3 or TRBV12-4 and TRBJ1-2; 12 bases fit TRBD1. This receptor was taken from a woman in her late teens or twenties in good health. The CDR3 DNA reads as TGTGCCAGCAGGGGGACAGGGGGCGTCGTCTATGGCTACACCTTC. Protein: CASRGTGGVVYGYTF.